This T cell receptor (beta chain) emerged from a study of cytomegalovirus exposure and HLA in healthy donors. The primer mix had 60 Vbeta and 13 Jbeta primers. Clones were read by immunoSEQ multiplex PCR, and TCRdb kept only the in-frame ones, dropping some. The sample shows about 73,000 clones, roughly four fifths of them seen only once. CDR1 MDHEN and CDR2 SYDVKM come from the germline V gene. CDR3 size: 14 residues. V was pared by 6 bases and J by 0 bases, with 9 bases between. This receptor was obtained from a man in his sixties or seventies in good health and CMV-seronegative. Source material: PBMCs. The chain links TRBV28 to TRBJ1-5; the D gene is possibly TRBD1 (5 bases). CDR3 bases: TGTGCCAGCAGGCAGGGATATAGCAATCAGCCCCAGCATTTT. Translated, it gives CASRQGYSNQPQHF.